The rows below give T cell receptor beta chains drawn from one sample of a study of cytomegalovirus exposure and HLA in healthy donors. Clones were read by immunoSEQ multiplex PCR, and TCRdb kept only the in-frame ones, dropping some. In the table there are roughly 130,000 clones, 80% of which are singletons. Sequenced input: PBMCs. These receptors were obtained from a male donor in good health and CMV-seronegative. CDR3s include the opening cysteine and the closing phenylalanine or tryptophan. A D gene is named only where the DNA matches it firmly. Clone size, where shown, is once, few, many, or a class for clones that have expanded.

size	D	V	J	CDR3	DNA
once	TRBD1	TRBV19	TRBJ2-1	CASSVSGQLHNEQFF	TGTGCCAGTAGCGTTTCGGGACAGCTACACAATGAGCAGTTCTTC
-	-	TRBV6-6	TRBJ1-1	CASSYSERAEAFF	TGTGCCAGCAGTTACTCGGAGCGGGCTGAAGCTTTCTTT
-	TRBD1	TRBV16	TRBJ1-4	CASSLPTGAATNEKLFF	TGTGCCAGCAGCCTTCCTACAGGGGCTGCAACTAATGAAAAACTGTTTTTT
-	TRBD1	TRBV6-6	TRBJ1-1	CASSYLRTGEAEAFF	TGTGCCAGCAGTTACCTAAGGACAGGCGAGGCTGAAGCTTTCTTT
-	TRBD1	TRBV30	TRBJ1-2	CAWREQGVVYGYTF	TGTGCCTGGAGGGAACAGGGGGTGGTCTATGGCTACACCTTC
-	TRBD1	TRBV5-8	TRBJ2-7	CASSSLRQGAHREQYF	TGTGCCAGCAGCTCCCTGAGACAGGGGGCTCATCGCGAGCAGTACTTC
-	TRBD2	TRBV2	TRBJ2-5	CASSVSSGSQTQYF	TGTGCCAGCAGTGTTTCTAGCGGGAGTCAGACCCAGTACTTC
-	TRBD2	TRBV4-2	TRBJ2-3	CASSRGTSGSTDTQYF	TGTGCCAGCAGCCGGGGGACTAGCGGTAGCACAGATACGCAGTATTTT
-	-	TRBV6-5	TRBJ1-1	CASSEPGDSPEAFF	TGTGCCAGCAGTGAACCGGGAGACAGCCCTGAAGCTTTCTTT
-	-	TRBV6-5	TRBJ1-2	CASSYPGTYGYTF	TGTGCCAGCAGTTATCCCGGGACTTATGGCTACACCTTC
-	TRBD1	TRBV5-1	TRBJ2-5	CASSIRDRVQETQYF	TGCGCCAGCAGCATCCGGGACAGAGTCCAAGAGACCCAGTACTTC
-	TRBD1	TRBV7-9	TRBJ1-2	CASSLNSFGTGHYGYTF	TGTGCCAGCAGCTTAAATTCATTCGGGACAGGGCACTATGGCTACACCTTC
-	TRBD1	TRBV7-2	TRBJ2-3	CASSFGQGRRPDTQYF	TGTGCCAGCAGCTTCGGACAGGGGCGTCGGCCAGATACGCAGTATTTT
-	TRBD1	TRBV10-2	TRBJ1-2	CASSLTGGRGYTF	TGCGCCAGCAGTCTGACAGGGGGACGTGGCTACACCTTC
-	-	TRBV30	TRBJ1-2	CAWSVRSGNYGYTF	TGTGCCTGGAGTGTACGTTCCGGTAACTATGGCTACACCTTC
-	-	TRBV4-3	TRBJ1-6	CASRLDSESYNSPLHF	TGCGCCAGCAGACTCGATTCGGAGTCATATAATTCACCCCTCCACTTT
few	-	TRBV6-5	TRBJ1-4	CASRHGGDPNEKLFF	TGTGCCAGCAGACACGGGGGGGACCCTAATGAAAAACTGTTTTTT
-	TRBD1	TRBV19	TRBJ1-1	CASNPTGKTTEAFF	TGTGCCAGTAACCCGACAGGGAAGACCACTGAAGCTTTCTTT
once	-	TRBV6-5	TRBJ1-2	CASARGNYGYTF	TGTGCCAGTGCGAGGGGGAACTATGGCTACACCTTC
-	TRBD1	TRBV19	TRBJ1-2	CASSTSGTGRSGYTF	TGTGCCAGTAGTACCTCCGGGACAGGGAGAAGTGGCTACACCTTC
-	-	TRBV7-8	TRBJ2-7	CASSLVQGPYEQYF	TGTGCCAGCAGCTTAGTACAGGGCCCCTACGAGCAGTACTTC
-	TRBD2	TRBV6-1	TRBJ2-7	CASSEGGGRTPEQYF	TGTGCCAGCAGTGAAGGGGGAGGGAGGACCCCTGAGCAGTACTTC
-	-	TRBV28	TRBJ2-2	CAGSLSLTGELFF	TGTGCCGGCAGTTTATCCCTCACCGGGGAGCTGTTTTTT
-	TRBD2	TRBV6-5	TRBJ2-7	CASRLAGASSYEQYF	TGTGCCAGCAGATTAGCGGGGGCTAGCTCCTACGAGCAGTACTTC
-	TRBD2	TRBV5-1	TRBJ2-7	CASSSSGAFSYEQYF	TGCGCCAGCAGCTCGAGCGGGGCTTTTTCCTACGAGCAGTACTTC
-	-	TRBV27	TRBJ1-6	CASSPTGSNSPLHF	TGTGCCAGCAGCCCGACGGGGAGTAATTCACCCCTCCACTTT
-	-	TRBV5-4	TRBJ2-7	CASSLAGVSTYEQYF	TGTGCCAGCAGCTTGGCCGGTGTAAGTACCTACGAGCAGTACTTC
-	-	TRBV18	TRBJ1-1	CASSPLHIWANMNTEAFF	TGTGCCAGCTCACCACTCCACATATGGGCCAACATGAACACTGAAGCTTTCTTT
-	-	TRBV20-1	TRBJ2-7	CSAANIYEQYF	TGCAGTGCCGCGAATATCTACGAGCAGTACTTC
-	-	TRBV7-6	TRBJ2-7	CASSLADSLYEQYF	TGTGCCAGCAGCTTAGCCGACAGCCTCTACGAGCAGTACTTC